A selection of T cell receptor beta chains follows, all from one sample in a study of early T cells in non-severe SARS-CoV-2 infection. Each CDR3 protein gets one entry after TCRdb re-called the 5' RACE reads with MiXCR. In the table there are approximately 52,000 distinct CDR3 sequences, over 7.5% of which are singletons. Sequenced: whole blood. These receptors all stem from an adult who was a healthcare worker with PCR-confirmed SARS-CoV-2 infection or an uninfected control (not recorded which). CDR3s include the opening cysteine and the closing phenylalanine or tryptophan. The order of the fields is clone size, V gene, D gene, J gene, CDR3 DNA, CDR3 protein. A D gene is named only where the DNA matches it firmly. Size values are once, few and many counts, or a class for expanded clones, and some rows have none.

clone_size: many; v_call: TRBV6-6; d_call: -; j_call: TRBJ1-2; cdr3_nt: TGTGCCAGCAGCACTTCCCTGCGGGCTTTCGACTATGGCTACACCTTC; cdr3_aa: CASSTSLRAFDYGYTF
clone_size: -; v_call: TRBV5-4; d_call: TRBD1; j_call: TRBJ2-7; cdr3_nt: TGTGCCAGCAGCTTCGGACAGGGTTTGTACGAGCAGTACTTC; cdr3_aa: CASSFGQGLYEQYF
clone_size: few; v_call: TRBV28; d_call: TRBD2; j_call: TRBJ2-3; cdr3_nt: TGTGCCAGCAGTCCAATCCGGGGGGTCTCCACAGATACGCAGTATTTT; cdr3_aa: CASSPIRGVSTDTQYF
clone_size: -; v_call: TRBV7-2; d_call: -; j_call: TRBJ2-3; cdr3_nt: TGTGCCAGCAGCTTAGAAGGCGGGACGGTGGCAGATACGCAGTATTTT; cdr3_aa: CASSLEGGTVADTQYF
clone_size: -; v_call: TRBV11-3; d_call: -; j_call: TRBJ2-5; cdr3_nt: TGTGCCAGCAGCTTGCAGGGCGGGGAGACCCAGTACTTC; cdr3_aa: CASSLQGGETQYF
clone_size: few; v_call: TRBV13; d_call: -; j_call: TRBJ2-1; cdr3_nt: TGTGCCAGCAGCTTTTCTGGCGATGAGCAGTTCTTC; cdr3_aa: CASSFSGDEQFF
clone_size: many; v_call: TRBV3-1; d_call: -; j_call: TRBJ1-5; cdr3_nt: TGTGCCAGCAGCCTACAGGGTCGCAATCAGCCCCAGCATTTT; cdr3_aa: CASSLQGRNQPQHF
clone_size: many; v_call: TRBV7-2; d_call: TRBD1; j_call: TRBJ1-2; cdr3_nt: TGTGCCAGCAGCTACCGGGACAGGAGAAACTATGGCTACACCTTC; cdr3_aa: CASSYRDRRNYGYTF
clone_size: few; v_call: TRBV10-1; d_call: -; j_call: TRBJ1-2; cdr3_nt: TGCGCCAGCAGTGAGAACCGCCCCTATGGCTACACCTTC; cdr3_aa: CASSENRPYGYTF
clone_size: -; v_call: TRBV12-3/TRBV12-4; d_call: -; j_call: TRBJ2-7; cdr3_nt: TGTGCCAGCAGTTTCCCAGAGAGCTACGAGCAGTACTTC; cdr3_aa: CASSFPESYEQYF
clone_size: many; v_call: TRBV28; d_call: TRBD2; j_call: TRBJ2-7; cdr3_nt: TGTGCCAGCAGTTTGGGCGGGGGTTACGAGCAGTACTTC; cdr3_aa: CASSLGGGYEQYF
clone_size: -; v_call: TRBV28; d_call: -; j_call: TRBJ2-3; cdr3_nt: TGTGCCAGCAGTCCCCCCGGTAGCACAGATACGCAGTATTTT; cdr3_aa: CASSPPGSTDTQYF
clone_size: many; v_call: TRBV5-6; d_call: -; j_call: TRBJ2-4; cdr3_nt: TGTGCCAGCAGCTTGGCCGAGCTTACAGAGCAGGACATTCAGTACTTC; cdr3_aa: CASSLAELTEQDIQYF
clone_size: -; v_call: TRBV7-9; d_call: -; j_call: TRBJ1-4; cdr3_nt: TGTGCCAGCAGCTTAAGGCAGGGGAGGAATGAAAAACTGTTTTTT; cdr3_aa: CASSLRQGRNEKLFF
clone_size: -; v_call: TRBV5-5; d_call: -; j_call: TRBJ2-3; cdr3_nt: TGTGCCTCCCTAGACAGTTTGGGCACAGATACGCAGTATTTT; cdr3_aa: CASLDSLGTDTQYF
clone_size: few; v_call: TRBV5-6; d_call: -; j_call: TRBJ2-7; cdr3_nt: TGTGCCAGCAGCTTGACAAACCTCCTAAACGAGCAGTACTTC; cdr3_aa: CASSLTNLLNEQYF
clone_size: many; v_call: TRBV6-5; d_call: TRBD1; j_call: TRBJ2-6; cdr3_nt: TGTGCCAGCACTCACCGGGACAGGAGGTCTGGGGCCAACGTCCTGACTTTC; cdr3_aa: CASTHRDRRSGANVLTF
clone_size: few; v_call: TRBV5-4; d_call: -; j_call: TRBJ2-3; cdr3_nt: TGTGCCAGCAGGTGGGGACTTTCCAGCACAGATACGCAGTATTTT; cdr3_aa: CASRWGLSSTDTQYF
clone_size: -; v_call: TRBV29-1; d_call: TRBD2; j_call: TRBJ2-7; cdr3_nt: TGCAGCGTTGAGGAACTAGCGGGGCAGTACTTC; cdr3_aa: CSVEELAGQYF
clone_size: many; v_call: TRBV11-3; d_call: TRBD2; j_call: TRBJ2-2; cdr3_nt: TGTGCCAGCAGCGCCGGGGGGACTCCGGCCACCGGGGAGCTGTTTTTT; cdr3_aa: CASSAGGTPATGELFF
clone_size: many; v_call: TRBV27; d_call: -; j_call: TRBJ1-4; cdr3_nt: TGTGCCAGCAGAGGGGGGAATGAAAAACTGTTTTTT; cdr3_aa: CASRGGNEKLFF
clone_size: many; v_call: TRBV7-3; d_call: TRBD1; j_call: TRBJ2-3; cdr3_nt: TGTGCCAGCAGTCTCCTGGGACAGGGGGCCACAGATACGCAGTATTTT; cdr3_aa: CASSLLGQGATDTQYF
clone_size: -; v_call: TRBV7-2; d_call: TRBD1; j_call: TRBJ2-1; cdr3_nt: TGTGCCAGCAGCTTAAGGCCGGGACAGCGATACTCCTACAATGAGCAGTTCTTC; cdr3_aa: CASSLRPGQRYSYNEQFF
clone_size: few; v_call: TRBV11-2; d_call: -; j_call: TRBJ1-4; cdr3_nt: TGTGCCAGCAGCTTATCCGGGACGGGGGATGAAAAACTGTTTTTT; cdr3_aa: CASSLSGTGDEKLFF
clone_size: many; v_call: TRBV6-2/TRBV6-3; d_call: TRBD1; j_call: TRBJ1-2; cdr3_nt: TGTGCCACCGGATACTACAGGGGTAATAATGGCTACACCTTC; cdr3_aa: CATGYYRGNNGYTF
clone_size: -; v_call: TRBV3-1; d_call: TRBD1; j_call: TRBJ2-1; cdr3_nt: TGTGCCAGCAGCCCTCACGAGGGACAGGGGTTCAATGAGCAGTTCTTC; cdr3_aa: CASSPHEGQGFNEQFF
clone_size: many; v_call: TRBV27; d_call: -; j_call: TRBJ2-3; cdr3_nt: TGTGCCAGCAGTGAAGACACGACGGGGCTCACGCAGTATTTT; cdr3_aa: CASSEDTTGLTQYF
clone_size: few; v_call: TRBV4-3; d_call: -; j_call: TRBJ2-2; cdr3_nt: TGCGCCAGCAGCCAAGATTCTAGTGTGAACACCGGGGAGCTGTTTTTT; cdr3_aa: CASSQDSSVNTGELFF
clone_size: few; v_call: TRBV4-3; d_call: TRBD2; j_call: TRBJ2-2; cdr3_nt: TGCGCCAGCAGCCCAAAAGGGACTAGCGGAGACACCGGGGAGCTGTTTTTT; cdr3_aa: CASSPKGTSGDTGELFF
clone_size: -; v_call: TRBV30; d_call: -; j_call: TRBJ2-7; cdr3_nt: TGTGCCTGGAGTGTACCGCCCCTCGAGGAGCAGTACTTC; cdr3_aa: CAWSVPPLEEQYF
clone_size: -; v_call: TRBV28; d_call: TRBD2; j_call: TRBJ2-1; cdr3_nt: TGTGCCAGCACCCCAATCGGCCACACCGTACCGGGGCCGGGAGGGGAGCGGCAGTTCTTC; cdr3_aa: CASTPIGHTVPGPGGERQFF
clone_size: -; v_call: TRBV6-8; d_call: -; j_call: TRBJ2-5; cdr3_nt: TGTGCCAGCAGTTACAAGGAAACAGGCCTAATCCAAGAGACCCAGTACTTC; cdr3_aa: CASSYKETGLIQETQYF
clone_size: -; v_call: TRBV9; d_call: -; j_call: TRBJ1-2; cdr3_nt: TGTGCCAGCAGCGTAGCTATGGACACTGGCTGCACCTTC; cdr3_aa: CASSVAMDTGCTF
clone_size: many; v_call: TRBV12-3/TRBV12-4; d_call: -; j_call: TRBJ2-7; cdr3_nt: TGTGCCAGCAGCTTTGGGGGGGCCTCCTACGAGCAGTACTTC; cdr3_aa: CASSFGGASYEQYF
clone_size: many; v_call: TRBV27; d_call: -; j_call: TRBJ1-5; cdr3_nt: TGTGCCAGCAGTTTGACCTTCCAGGGAGATCAGCCCCAGCATTTT; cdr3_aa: CASSLTFQGDQPQHF
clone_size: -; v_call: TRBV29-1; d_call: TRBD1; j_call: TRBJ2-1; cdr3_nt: TGCAGCGTTGGAAGGGACAGGGGTTACAATGAGCAGTTCTTC; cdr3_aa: CSVGRDRGYNEQFF
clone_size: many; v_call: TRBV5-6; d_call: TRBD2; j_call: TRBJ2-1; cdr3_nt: TGTGCCAGCAGCCTTACTAGCGGGGGGGCCAGCGTTGAGCAGTTCTTC; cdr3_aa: CASSLTSGGASVEQFF
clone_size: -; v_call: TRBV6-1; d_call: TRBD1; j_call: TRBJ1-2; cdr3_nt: TGTGCCAGCAGTGCCGACAGGGGAAGAGGCTACACCTTC; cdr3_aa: CASSADRGRGYTF
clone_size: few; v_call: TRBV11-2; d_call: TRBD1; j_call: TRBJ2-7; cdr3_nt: TGTGCCAGCAGCTTGCCGGGACAGGCACCCGAGCAGTACTTC; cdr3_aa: CASSLPGQAPEQYF